These 24 T cell receptor beta chains share one sample of origin, sequenced in a study of CD8 T cells in Susac syndrome. Reverse transcription used roughly 0.5 to 1 ug RNA and random hexamers. TCRdb itself ran the immunoSEQ multiplex PCR reads through MiXCR, one entry per CDR3 protein. The sample has about 400,000 distinct CDR3 sequences, about 85% seen once. The source material was CD8+ T cells from PBMCs. The receptors originated from a human donor with multiple sclerosis.

The gene calls are TRBV15 and TRBJ2-2; no firm D call. The V gene lost 0 bases and the J gene lost 4 bases, with 9 bases spanning the gap. Germline-derived CDR1 and CDR2 are LNHNV and YYDKDF (reference sequence). CDR3 length: 15 residues. CDR3 sequence (DNA): TGTGCCACCAGCAGAGATGAGGTTATCACCGGGGAGCTGTTTTTT. Translating it yields CATSRDEVITGELFF.

This clonotype was seen once. This chain joins TRBV7-9 and TRBJ1-2, with TRBD1 matching 9 bases. V lost 1 base, J lost 8 bases, and 8 bases stayed unmatched. This CDR3 has 15 amino acids. The germline V gene has CDR1 SEHNR and CDR2 FQNEAQ (reference sequence). The CDR3: CASSLEQGARRGYTF. DNA for the CDR3: TGTGCCAGCAGCTTAGAACAGGGGGCAAGAAGGGGCTACACCTTC.

This rearrangement joins TRBV4-1 to TRBJ2-1; no clear D. Trimming pared 4 bases from V and 5 bases from J, leaving 9 bases between. The CDR3 has 13 residues. Germline V lookup: CDR1 MGHRA, CDR2 YSYEKL. Here the CDR3 reads CASSPLGNNEQFF. CDR3 DNA sequence: TGCGCCAGCAGCCCACTGGGGAACAATGAGCAGTTCTTC.

This chain uses TRBV7-2 with TRBJ2-5, with D perhaps TRBD1 (6 bases). Germline loops: CDR1 SGHTA, CDR2 FQGNSA. V was shortened by 5 bases and J by 4 bases, with 8 bases between the two germline ends. CDR3 length equals 12 residues. CDR3 nucleotide sequence: TGTGCCAGCAGCCCGGACAGAGAGACCCAGTACTTC. Encoded protein: CASSPDRETQYF. Filled out from reference TRBV7-2 and TRBJ2-5, the complete variable domain reads GAGVSQSPSNKVTEKGKDVELRCDPISGHTALYWYRQSLGQGLEFLIYFQGNSAPDKSGLPSDRFSAERTGGSVSTLTIQRTQQEDSAVYLCASSPDRETQYFGPGTRLLVL.

The genes are TRBV19 and TRBJ1-5; D not certain. Germline assignment: CDR1 LNHDA and CDR2 SQIVND (reference sequence). The V end lost 5 bases, the J end lost 4 bases, and 12 bases lay between the germline ends. The CDR3 totals 14 residues. CDR3 region: CASSPLWENQPQHF. CDR3 coding DNA: TGTGCCAGTAGTCCCCTTTGGGAAAATCAGCCCCAGCATTTT.

The chain employs TRBV5-1 and TRBJ1-5; weak D call: TRBD1 (5 bases). Germline CDR1 SGHRS, CDR2 YFSETQ. V lost 3 bases to trimming and J lost 6 bases, with 16 bases between them. The CDR3 consists of 15 residues. CDR3 in amino acids: CASSSEGLPGQPQHF. The CDR3 coding sequence is TGCGCCAGCAGCTCGGAGGGGCTCCCCGGTCAGCCCCAGCATTTT.

In this sample, this clonotype turned up a few times. This sequence joins TRBV4-1 and TRBJ2-5; 11 bases line up with TRBD2. The CDR3 has 15 amino acids. J gave up 12 bases and V 0 bases, and 9 bases lay outside the gene matches. Looked up from germline, CDR1 is MGHRA and CDR2 is YSYEKL. In nucleotides, the CDR3 is TGCGCCAGCAGCCAAGATCGAACTAGCGGGAGCGTAAAGTACTTC. This translates into CASSQDRTSGSVKYF.

CDR3 in DNA: TGTGCCAGCAGTTACATCTTCGGGAGGGATGAGCAGTTCTTC. This sequence encodes CASSYIFGRDEQFF. The gene calls are TRBV6-5 and TRBJ2-1; the match to TRBD2 covers 8 bases. The V gene's germline CDR1 is MNHEY and CDR2 SVGAGI. The trim removed 2 bases at V and 8 bases at J, leaving 5 bases unmatched. CDR3 size: 14 residues.

This clonotype was observed a single time. The chain has TRBV29-1 and TRBJ1-1; a possible D gene is TRBD1 (5 bases). Between the trimmed V and J ends, which lost 3 bases and 4 bases, there was a span of 24 bases. The CDR3 runs 17 residues. CDR1 and CDR2 (germline): SQVTM, ANQGSEA. This CDR3 is CSVEVWGIHIGGTEAFF. Written as DNA, the CDR3 is TGCAGCGTTGAGGTTTGGGGGATCCATATTGGGGGCACTGAAGCTTTCTTT.

The chain carries TRBV19 and TRBJ1-1; a weak D match, TRBD1 (6 bases). V lost 4 bases, J lost 0 bases, and 21 bases lay in between. Germline V gene sequence: CDR1 LNHDA, CDR2 SQIVND (reference sequence). This CDR3 is built from 18 residues. The CDR3 loop reads CASSNTWGAPRLNTEAFF. The CDR3 coding sequence is TGTGCCAGTAGTAATACGTGGGGGGCCCCAAGGTTGAACACTGAAGCTTTCTTT.

The J gene is TRBJ1-2, the V gene TRBV20-1; D unclear. The CDR3 is 11 residues long. Germline V gene lookup returns CDR1 DFQATT and CDR2 SNEGSKA (reference sequence). The ends were cut back, 5 bases at V and 13 bases at J, with 17 bases in the middle. CDR3 protein: CSADGPSFLTF. CDR3 DNA: TGCAGTGCTGACGGACCGAGCTTTCTCACCTTC.

This chain connects TRBV3-1 to TRBJ2-2, with TRBD2 as a possible D gene (6 bases). The ends were cut back, 2 bases at V and 8 bases at J, with 21 bases in the middle. The CDR3 loop spans 17 amino acids. Germline CDR1 LGHDT, CDR2 YNNKEL (reference sequence). CDR3 region: CASSQSWGGDPTGELFF. The CDR3 nucleotides read TGTGCCAGCAGCCAATCCTGGGGCGGGGACCCCACTGGGGAGCTGTTTTTT.

V is TRBV4-2 and J is TRBJ2-2; TRBD2 aligns across 10 bases. Trimming removed 0 bases from V and 6 bases from J; junction bases left unmatched: 10. Germline V lookup: CDR1 LGHNA, CDR2 YNFKEQ. The CDR3 extends over 18 amino acids. CDR3 amino acids: CASSQEGSSGSWSGELFF. For the CDR3, the DNA is TGTGCCAGCAGCCAAGAAGGGTCTAGCGGGAGTTGGTCCGGGGAGCTGTTTTTT.

J is TRBJ2-1 and V is TRBV20-1; D assignment may be TRBD1 or TRBD2 (5 bases each). Between the trimmed V and J ends, which lost 3 bases and 5 bases, there was a span of 14 bases. Germline V gives CDR1 DFQATT, CDR2 SNEGSKA (reference sequence). CDR3 length: 14 amino acids. Written as DNA, the CDR3 is TGCAGTGCTAGTCGGGGACGGCGTAACAATGAGCAGTTCTTC. Protein product: CSASRGRRNNEQFF.

The gene calls are TRBV5-6 and TRBJ2-1; tentative D call: TRBD1 (6 bases). CDR1 and CDR2 from the germline V gene are SGHDT and YYEEEE. V gave up 4 bases and J gave up 6 bases, with 17 bases separating them. The CDR3 extends over 15 amino acids. CDR3 sequence (DNA): TGTGCCAGCAGCCTTCGGGACAACCTCCCCAATGAGCAGTTCTTC. This codes for CASSLRDNLPNEQFF. Full variable domain (missing parts from reference TRBV5-6 and TRBJ2-1): DAGVTQSPTHLIKTRGQQVTLRCSPKSGHDTVSWYQQALGQGPQFIFQYYEEEERQRGNFPDRFSGHQFPNYSSELNVNALLLGDSALYLCASSLRDNLPNEQFFGPGTRLTVL.

The V and J genes are TRBV29-1 and TRBJ2-7, with D maybe TRBD1 (6 bases). Trimming took off 1 base at V and 4 bases at J, with 14 bases between the two ends. The germline CDR1 and CDR2 sequences are SQVTM and ANQGSEA. The length of the CDR3 is 14 residues. CDR3 amino acids: CSVEGQGQEYEQYF. The CDR3 bases are TGCAGCGTTGAAGGGCAGGGGCAAGAATACGAGCAGTACTTC.

The V call is TRBV4-1, the J call TRBJ2-7, with D uncertain. The CDR3 is 15 residues long. Germline V gene data show CDR1 as MGHRA and CDR2 as YSYEKL. V lost 0 bases and J lost 0, with 9 bases in between. CDR3 DNA: TGCGCCAGCAGCCAAGAGAGGTTTAGCTCCTACGAGCAGTACTTC. Protein: CASSQERFSSYEQYF.

This clonotype was counted only a few times. This chain links TRBV7-6 with TRBJ2-3; D is unresolved. CDR1 is SGHVS and CDR2 is FNYEAQ in the germline V gene. V shed 5 bases and J shed 0 bases, with 24 bases lying between them. This CDR3 contains 19 residues. CDR3: CASSPGVGHRISSTDTQYF. CDR3 coding DNA: TGTGCCAGCAGCCCAGGCGTGGGCCACCGCATCTCTAGCACAGATACGCAGTATTTT.

The genes are TRBV27 and TRBJ2-7, with 10 bases identical to TRBD1. This CDR3 has 16 amino acids. Per germline, CDR1 MNHEY and CDR2 SMNVEV (reference sequence). The junction had 11 bases not matched to a gene; V was cut back by 5 bases and J by 4 bases. CDR3 residues: CASSHLPGQGRYEQYF. The CDR3, as DNA: TGTGCCAGCAGTCACCTACCGGGACAGGGGCGGTACGAGCAGTACTTC.

The CDR3 DNA follows: TGTGCCAGCAGCTTAACTGAGACTAGCGGGGAGTCGAACGAGCAGTACTTC. Its protein is CASSLTETSGESNEQYF. The chain carries TRBV7-6 and TRBJ2-7, with 11 nucleotides matching TRBD2. The ends lost 2 bases at V and 5 bases at J; junction bases unmatched: 11. CDR1 and CDR2 from the germline V gene are SGHVS and FNYEAQ. The CDR3 contains 17 residues.

The chain joins TRBV19 to TRBJ2-7, with D perhaps assigned TRBD1 or TRBD2 (6 bases each). The CDR3 has 15 residues. Trimming pared 5 bases from V and 3 bases from J, leaving 17 bases between. CDR1 and CDR2 from the germline V gene are LNHDA and SQIVND (reference sequence). The CDR3 sequence: CASSVGTGGLYEQYF. The DNA of the CDR3 is TGTGCCAGTAGTGTCGGGACTGGGGGCCTCTACGAGCAGTACTTC.

Only one count was recorded for this clonotype. V and J are TRBV5-1 and TRBJ2-3, with 7 bases fitting TRBD2. The CDR3 is made up of 14 amino acids. V was clipped by 5 bases and J by 4 bases; unmatched bases: 7. Germline assignment: CDR1 SGHRS and CDR2 YFSETQ. DNA of the CDR3: TGCGCCAGCAGTGAGCGGGATTCTGCAGATACGCAGTATTTT. Amino acids: CASSERDSADTQYF.

The chain couples TRBV6-5 to TRBJ2-7; tentatively, D is TRBD1 (6 bases). V was shortened by 0 bases and J by 3 bases, with 12 bases between the two germline ends. The CDR3 covers 15 residues. CDR1 is MNHEY and CDR2 is SVGAGI in the germline V gene. The CDR3 sequence is CASSYSSTGDYEQYF. The CDR3 nucleotides read TGTGCCAGCAGTTACTCCTCGACAGGAGACTACGAGCAGTACTTC.

The chain is built from TRBV29-1 and TRBJ2-7; 9 nucleotides align to TRBD2. V dropped 7 bases and J dropped 0; count of bases not matched to a gene: 4. The CDR3 spans 13 residues. Germline assignment: CDR1 SQVTM and CDR2 ANQGSEA. The CDR3 DNA reads as TGCAGCGCGAGCGGGGGGCCCTCCTACGAGCAGTACTTC. The encoded protein is CSASGGPSYEQYF.